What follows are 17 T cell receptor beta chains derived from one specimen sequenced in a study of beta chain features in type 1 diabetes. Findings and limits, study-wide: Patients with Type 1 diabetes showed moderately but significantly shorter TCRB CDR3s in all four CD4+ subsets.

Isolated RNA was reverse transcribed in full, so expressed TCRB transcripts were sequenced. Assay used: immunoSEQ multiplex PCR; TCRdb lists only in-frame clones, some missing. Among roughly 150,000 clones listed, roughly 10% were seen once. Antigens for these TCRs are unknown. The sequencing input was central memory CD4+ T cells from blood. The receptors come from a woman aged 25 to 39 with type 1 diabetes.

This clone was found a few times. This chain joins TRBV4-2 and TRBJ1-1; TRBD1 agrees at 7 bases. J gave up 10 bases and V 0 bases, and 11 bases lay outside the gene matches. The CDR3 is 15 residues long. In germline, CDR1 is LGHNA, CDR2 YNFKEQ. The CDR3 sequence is CASSQDKGGGRGAFF. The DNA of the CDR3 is TGTGCCAGCAGCCAAGATAAAGGGGGCGGTCGGGGAGCTTTCTTT.

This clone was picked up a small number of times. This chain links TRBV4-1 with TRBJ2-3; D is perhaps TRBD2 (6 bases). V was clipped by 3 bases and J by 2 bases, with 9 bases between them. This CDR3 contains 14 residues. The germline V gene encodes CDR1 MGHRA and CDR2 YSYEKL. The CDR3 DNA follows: TGCGCCAGCAGCCAGGGGACTCCCACAGATACGCAGTATTTT. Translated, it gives CASSQGTPTDTQYF.

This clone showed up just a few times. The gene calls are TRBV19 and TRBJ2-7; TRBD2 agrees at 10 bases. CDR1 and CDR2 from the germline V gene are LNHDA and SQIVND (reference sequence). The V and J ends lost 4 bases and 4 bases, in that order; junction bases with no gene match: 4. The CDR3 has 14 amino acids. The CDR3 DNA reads TGTGCCAGTAGTAAAGGACTAGCGGCTTACGAGCAGTACTTC. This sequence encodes CASSKGLAAYEQYF.

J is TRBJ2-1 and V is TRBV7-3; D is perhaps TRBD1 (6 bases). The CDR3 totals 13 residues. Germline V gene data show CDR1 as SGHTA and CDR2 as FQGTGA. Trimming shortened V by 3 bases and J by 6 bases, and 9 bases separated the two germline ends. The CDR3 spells CASSFGQFNEQFF. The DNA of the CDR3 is TGTGCCAGCAGCTTCGGACAGTTCAATGAGCAGTTCTTC.

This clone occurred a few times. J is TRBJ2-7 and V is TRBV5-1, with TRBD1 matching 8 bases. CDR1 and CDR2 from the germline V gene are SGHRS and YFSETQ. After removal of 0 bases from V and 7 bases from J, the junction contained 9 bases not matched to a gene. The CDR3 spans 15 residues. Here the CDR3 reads CASSLGQGPLEEQYF. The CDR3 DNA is TGCGCCAGCAGCTTGGGACAGGGGCCTCTTGAGGAGCAGTACTTC.

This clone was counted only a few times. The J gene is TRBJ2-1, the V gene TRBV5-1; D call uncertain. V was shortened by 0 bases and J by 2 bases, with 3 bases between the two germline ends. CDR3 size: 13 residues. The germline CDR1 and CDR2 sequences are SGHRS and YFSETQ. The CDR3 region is CASSLGAYNEQFF. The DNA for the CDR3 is TGCGCCAGCAGCTTGGGCGCCTACAATGAGCAGTTCTTC.

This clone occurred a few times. The CDR3 DNA reads as TGTGCCAGCAGCCCCCGGGAGACTGGCAATGAGCAGTTCTTC. It codes for CASSPRETGNEQFF. The rearrangement joins TRBV9 to TRBJ2-1; D possibly corresponds to TRBD2 (6 bases). Trimming cost V 4 bases and J 6 bases, with 14 bases left between them. The CDR3 covers 14 residues. Germline V CDR1 and CDR2: SGDLS, YYNGEE.

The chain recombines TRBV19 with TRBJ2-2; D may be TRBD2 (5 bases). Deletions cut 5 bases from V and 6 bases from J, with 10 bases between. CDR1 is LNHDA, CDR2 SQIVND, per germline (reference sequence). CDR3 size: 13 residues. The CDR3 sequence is CASSELRAGELFF. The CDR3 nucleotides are TGTGCCAGTAGTGAGCTGCGGGCCGGGGAGCTGTTTTTT.

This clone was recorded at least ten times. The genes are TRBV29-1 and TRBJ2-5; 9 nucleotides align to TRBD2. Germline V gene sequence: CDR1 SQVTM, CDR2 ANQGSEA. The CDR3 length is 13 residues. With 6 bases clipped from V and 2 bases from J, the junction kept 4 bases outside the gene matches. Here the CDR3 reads CSVSSGTQETQYF. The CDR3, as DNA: TGCAGCGTATCTAGCGGGACGCAAGAGACCCAGTACTTC.

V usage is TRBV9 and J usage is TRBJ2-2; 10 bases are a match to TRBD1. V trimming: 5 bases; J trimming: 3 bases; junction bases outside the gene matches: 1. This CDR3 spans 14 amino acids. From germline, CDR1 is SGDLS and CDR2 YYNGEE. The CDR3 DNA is TGTGCCAGCAGAGGGACAGGGGACACCGGGGAGCTGTTTTTT. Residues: CASRGTGDTGELFF.

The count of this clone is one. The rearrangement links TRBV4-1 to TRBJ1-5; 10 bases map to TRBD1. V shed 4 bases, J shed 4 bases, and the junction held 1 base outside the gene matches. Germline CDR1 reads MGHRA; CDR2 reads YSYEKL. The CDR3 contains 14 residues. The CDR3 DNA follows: TGCGCCAGCAGCCTGGACAGGGGGAATCAGCCCCAGCATTTT. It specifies CASSLDRGNQPQHF.

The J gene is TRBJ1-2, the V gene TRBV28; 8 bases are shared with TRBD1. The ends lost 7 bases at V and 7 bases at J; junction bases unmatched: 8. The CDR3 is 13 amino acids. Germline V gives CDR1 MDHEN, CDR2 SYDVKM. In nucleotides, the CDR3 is TGTGCCAGCACCACCGGACAGGGACGTGGCTACACCTTC. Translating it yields CASTTGQGRGYTF.

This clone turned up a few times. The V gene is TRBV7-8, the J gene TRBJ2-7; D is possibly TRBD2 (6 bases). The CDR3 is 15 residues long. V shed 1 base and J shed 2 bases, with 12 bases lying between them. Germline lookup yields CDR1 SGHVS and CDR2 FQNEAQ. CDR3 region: CASSLGGGKTYEQYF. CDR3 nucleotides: TGTGCCAGCAGCTTAGGGGGAGGCAAAACCTACGAGCAGTACTTC.

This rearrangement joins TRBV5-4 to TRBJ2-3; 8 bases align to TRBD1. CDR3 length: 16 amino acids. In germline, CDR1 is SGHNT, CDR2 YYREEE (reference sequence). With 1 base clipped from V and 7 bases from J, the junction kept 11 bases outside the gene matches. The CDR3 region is CASSLPTGADPYTQYF. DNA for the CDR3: TGTGCCAGCAGCTTGCCGACAGGGGCCGATCCGTATACGCAGTATTTT.

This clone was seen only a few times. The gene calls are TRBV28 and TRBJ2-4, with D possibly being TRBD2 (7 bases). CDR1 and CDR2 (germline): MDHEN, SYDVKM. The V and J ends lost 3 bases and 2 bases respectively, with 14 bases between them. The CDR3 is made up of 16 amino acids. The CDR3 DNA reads TGTGCCAGCAGTTTCGACAGGCGGGGGACCAAAAACATTCAGTACTTC. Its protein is CASSFDRRGTKNIQYF.

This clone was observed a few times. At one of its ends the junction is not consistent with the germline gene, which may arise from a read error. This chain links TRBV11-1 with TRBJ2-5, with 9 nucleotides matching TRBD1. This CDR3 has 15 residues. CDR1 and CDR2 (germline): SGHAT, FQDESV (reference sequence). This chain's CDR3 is CASSVAGTGSKTQYF. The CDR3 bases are TGTGCCAGCAGCGTAGCCGGGACAGGGAGTAAGACCCAGTACTTC.

Here the CDR3 reads CASSGRALGETQYF. CDR3 nucleotide sequence: TGTGCCAGCAGCGGCAGGGCGTTAGGGGAGACCCAGTACTTC. The chain links TRBV9 to TRBJ2-5, with D maybe TRBD1 (5 bases). Germline CDR1 and CDR2: SGDLS and YYNGEE. The length of the CDR3 is 14 residues. V lost 3 bases and J lost 5, with 14 bases in between.